This passage covers 27 T cell receptor beta chains from one sample sequenced in a study of low-dose radiotherapy and immunotherapy resistance in tumors. A constant-region primer paired with the V-primer adapter amplified TCRs over about 18 PCR cycles. TCRdb re-derived calls from the reads in MiXCR, one entry per CDR3 protein. The sample consists of approximately 52,000 distinct CDR3 sequences, roughly 31% of them appearing once. The time point: after trial treatment. As to treatment: LDRT plus nivolumab, ipilimumab, low-dose cyclophosphamide and aspirin (RACIN trial). The sample here was PBMCs, taken after low-dose radiotherapy plus immunotherapy. The receptors shown here come from a male donor with rectosigmoid adenocarcinoma.

There are many counts of this clonotype. The chain uses TRBV12-3 or TRBV12-4 and TRBJ2-1, with D perhaps assigned TRBD1 or TRBD2 (6 bases each). CDR3 length: 17 residues. V was shortened by 6 bases and J by 0 bases, with 18 bases between the two germline ends. The CDR3 DNA sequence: TGTGCCAGCAGGGGGGGACATGCGGGAAACTCCTACAATGAGCAGTTCTTC. Amino acid sequence: CASRGGHAGNSYNEQFF.

This clonotype was seen repeatedly, ten times or more. V usage is TRBV12-3 or TRBV12-4 and J usage is TRBJ1-1; D uncertain. The V gene lost 9 bases and the J gene lost 4 bases, with 6 bases spanning the gap. The CDR3 totals 10 residues. The CDR3 region is CASKGTEAFF. As DNA, the CDR3 is TGTGCCAGTAAAGGCACTGAAGCTTTCTTT.

This chain joins TRBV6-2 or TRBV6-3 and TRBJ2-7; D is perhaps TRBD1 or TRBD2 (6 bases each). CDR3 length: 17 residues. Trimming stripped 0 bases from V and 3 bases from J, with 18 bases between. CDR1 and CDR2 from the germline V gene are MNHEY and SVGEGT. The CDR3 region has the DNA TGTGCCAGCAGTTACTCGACTGGCGGGGTCAGGGGCTACGAGCAGTACTTC. This encodes CASSYSTGGVRGYEQYF.

In this sample, this clonotype turned up many times. The chain has TRBV28 and TRBJ2-7; D call uncertain. The CDR3 loop spans 12 amino acids. Germline CDR1 MDHEN, CDR2 SYDVKM. V was clipped by 5 bases and J by 2 bases, with 7 bases between them. The CDR3 is CASSGQAYEQYF. CDR3 sequence (DNA): TGTGCCAGCAGTGGGCAGGCCTACGAGCAGTACTTC. The complete variable domain, with remaining parts taken from reference TRBV28 and TRBJ2-7, reads DVKVTQSSRYLVKRTGEKVFLECVQDMDHENMFWYRQDPGLGLRLIYFSYDVKMKEKGDIPEGYSVSREKKERFSLILESASTNQTSMYLCASSGQAYEQYFGPGTRLTVT.

As for this clonotype: A much larger clone differs from this one at a single base, so this may be a read error. V gene TRBV25-1 combines with J gene TRBJ2-4; perhaps TRBD1 as D (5 bases). Germline V lookup: CDR1 MGHDK, CDR2 SYGVNS. The CDR3 is made up of 15 amino acids. The CDR3 here is CASSVTAWQGYIKYF. The CDR3 bases are TGTGCCAGCAGTGTAACGGCGTGGCAGGGTTACATTAAGTACTTC.

This clonotype showed up many times. V gene TRBV2 combines with J gene TRBJ2-7, with 7 bases fitting TRBD2. Trimming removed 7 bases from V and 7 bases from J; junction bases left unmatched: 7. Germline lookup yields CDR1 SNHLY and CDR2 FYNNEI. The CDR3 runs 12 residues. This CDR3 is CASTEQGGEQYF. CDR3 DNA sequence: TGTGCCAGCACCGAGCAGGGAGGGGAGCAGTACTTC.

This clonotype was recorded only once. This chain links TRBV27 with TRBJ2-1; the D gene is possibly TRBD2 (6 bases). Deletions cut 9 bases from V and 6 bases from J, with 15 bases between. The CDR3 runs 13 residues. Germline V gene lookup returns CDR1 MNHEY and CDR2 SMNVEV (reference sequence). CDR3 in amino acids: CASQRGRPNEQFF. CDR3 DNA sequence: TGTGCCAGTCAGCGAGGGAGGCCCAATGAGCAGTTCTTC.

This clonotype was observed at least ten times. This chain connects TRBV9 to TRBJ2-3; 8 bases agree with TRBD1. V was pared by 7 bases and J by 2 bases, with 3 bases of the junction left unmatched. Germline assignment: CDR1 SGDLS and CDR2 YYNGEE. CDR3 length: 13 amino acids. The chain's CDR3 is CASLDRDTDTQYF. In nucleotides, the CDR3 is TGTGCCAGCCTGGACAGGGACACAGATACGCAGTATTTT.

This clonotype appeared many times. The rearrangement joins TRBV11-2 to TRBJ1-2; TRBD1 agrees at 7 bases. Germline V gives CDR1 SGHAT, CDR2 FQNNGV. The CDR3 length is 16 residues. The V segment lost 6 bases and the J segment 2 bases; nucleotides outside the gene matches: 12. CDR3 in amino acids: CASSFPRDSNNYGYTF. CDR3 nucleotide sequence: TGTGCCAGCAGTTTCCCCCGGGACAGCAACAACTATGGCTACACCTTC.

This clonotype was seen repeatedly, ten times or more. The chain couples TRBV6-8 to TRBJ2-5; 10 nucleotides match TRBD1. The V segment lost 8 bases and the J segment 5 bases; nucleotides outside the gene matches: 8. In germline, CDR1 is MNHGY, CDR2 SAAAGT. The CDR3 length is 14 residues. Written as DNA, the CDR3 is TGTGCCAGCCGGACAGGGGGAGGAGGCGAGACCCAGTACTTC. It specifies CASRTGGGGETQYF.

This clonotype was seen only a few times. Given a far larger clone just one base away, this is likely a sequencing read error. The V call is TRBV5-4, the J call TRBJ2-7, with 10 bases matching TRBD2. The V segment lost 5 bases and the J segment 7 bases; nucleotides outside the gene matches: 9. Germline lookup yields CDR1 SGHNT and CDR2 YYREEE (reference sequence). The CDR3 covers 14 residues. This chain's CDR3 is CASRASGSWNEQYF. In DNA, the CDR3 is TGTGCCAGCAGGGCTAGCGGGAGCTGGAATGAGCAGTACTTC. Combining the CDR3 with reference TRBV5-4 and TRBJ2-7 gives the whole variable domain ETGVTQSPTHLIKTRGQQVTLRCSSQSGHNTVSWYQQALGQGPQFIFQYYREEENGRGNFPPRFSGLQFPNYSSELNVNALELDDSALYLCASRASGSWNEQYFGPGTRLTVT.

The table lists this clonotype with many counts. CDR3 in amino acids: CSAPRSTDTQYF. CDR3 in DNA: TGCAGTGCGCCCCGGAGCACAGATACGCAGTATTTT. The V and J genes are TRBV20-1 and TRBJ2-3; D ambiguous. V lost 6 bases to trimming and J lost 0 bases, with 7 bases between them. The germline CDR1 and CDR2 sequences are DFQATT and SNEGSKA (reference sequence). The CDR3 runs 12 residues.

This clonotype was counted many times. The chain employs TRBV7-2 and TRBJ1-6; D uncertain. The CDR3 is 14 amino acids. Trimming stripped 6 bases from V and 5 bases from J, with 11 bases between. From germline, CDR1 is SGHTA and CDR2 FQGNSA. CDR3 DNA sequence: TGTGCCAGCAGTCGAGATTTTAATAATTCACCCCTCCACTTT. Its protein product is CASSRDFNNSPLHF. Full variable domain (outside the CDR3, taken from reference TRBV7-2 and TRBJ1-6): GAGVSQSPSNKVTEKGKDVELRCDPISGHTALYWYRQSLGQGLEFLIYFQGNSAPDKSGLPSDRFSAERTGGSVSTLTIQRTQQEDSAVYLCASSRDFNNSPLHFGNGTRLTVT.

This clonotype has only a few counts. CDR3 protein: CASSARQGADEKLFF. In nucleotides, the CDR3 is TGCGCCAGCAGCGCCCGACAGGGGGCGGATGAAAAACTGTTTTTT. The chain has TRBV5-1 and TRBJ1-4; 10 nucleotides align to TRBD1. Per germline, CDR1 SGHRS and CDR2 YFSETQ. The V segment lost 4 bases and the J segment 6 bases; nucleotides outside the gene matches: 6. This CDR3 spans 15 amino acids. The complete variable domain, with remaining parts taken from reference TRBV5-1 and TRBJ1-4, reads KAGVTQTPRYLIKTRGQQVTLSCSPISGHRSVSWYQQTPGQGLQFLFEYFSETQRNKGNFPGRFSGRQFSNSRSEMNVSTLELGDSALYLCASSARQGADEKLFFGSGTQLSVL.

This clonotype is medium-sized (0.01 to 0.1%) within its sample. CDR3 in DNA: TGTGCCAGCAGTCCGCCGGGACAGGGTGTGAAGAGTCGGAGCTACACCTTC. Translated: CASSPPGQGVKSRSYTF. V and J are TRBV28 and TRBJ1-2; 9 nucleotides agree with TRBD1. Germline V lookup: CDR1 MDHEN, CDR2 SYDVKM. V gave up 5 bases and J gave up 9 bases; unmatched junction bases: 19. There are 17 residues in the CDR3.

The table lists this clonotype with a few counts. A far larger clone differs by one base, so this is likely a read error. V usage is TRBV11-3 and J usage is TRBJ2-5, with 14 bases that match TRBD2. V was clipped by 0 bases and J by 11 bases; unmatched bases: 14. The CDR3 spans 18 residues. Germline-derived CDR1 and CDR2 are SGHNT and YENEEA. CDR3 DNA sequence: TGTGCCAGCAGCTTAGACCAGAGCGGGACTAGCGGGGGCAATGAGCAGTACTTC. Translated, it gives CASSLDQSGTSGGNEQYF.

This clonotype was observed many times. The chain links TRBV3-1 to TRBJ2-1; 8 nucleotides align to TRBD2. The V segment lost 1 base and the J segment 5 bases; nucleotides outside the gene matches: 1. Germline V gene lookup returns CDR1 LGHDT and CDR2 YNNKEL (reference sequence). The CDR3 totals 14 residues. In DNA form, the CDR3 reads TGTGCCAGCAGCCAAGCGGGAGGGGACAATGAGCAGTTCTTC. Residues: CASSQAGGDNEQFF.

This sequence joins TRBV27 and TRBJ2-3; no reliable D call. The V gene lost 2 bases and the J gene lost 8 bases, with 8 bases spanning the gap. The CDR3 spans 12 residues. Germline CDR1 MNHEY, CDR2 SMNVEV (reference sequence). CDR3 protein: CASSLLSPTQYF. Written as DNA, the CDR3 is TGTGCCAGCAGTTTACTTTCTCCTACGCAGTATTTT.

Many counts were recorded for this clonotype. The chain recombines TRBV7-2 with TRBJ2-2; D gene uncertain. V was trimmed by 3 bases and J by 4 bases, leaving 6 bases between them. CDR3 length equals 13 residues. Germline CDR1 is SGHTA and CDR2 is FQGNSA. The CDR3, as DNA: TGTGCCAGCAGCTTCCGACTCACCGGGGAGCTGTTTTTT. This encodes CASSFRLTGELFF.

This clonotype was picked up many times. The rearrangement links TRBV4-1 to TRBJ1-1; no clear D gene. CDR1 is MGHRA and CDR2 is YSYEKL in the germline V gene. The CDR3 loop spans 14 amino acids. Trimming removed 1 base at V and 1 base at J, with 7 bases between. The CDR3 DNA reads as TGCGCCAGCAGCCAAGGACTCGGGAACACTGAAGCTTTCTTT. Its protein product is CASSQGLGNTEAFF.

This chain joins TRBV28 and TRBJ2-1, with 9 bases matching TRBD2. There are 14 residues in the CDR3. J was trimmed by 8 bases and V by 6 bases; bases with no gene match: 8. From germline, CDR1 is MDHEN and CDR2 SYDVKM. The CDR3 reads CASSSAGGKYEQFF. CDR3 sequence (DNA): TGTGCCAGCAGCTCCGCGGGGGGGAAGTATGAGCAGTTCTTC.

There are many counts of this clonotype. The junction does not match germline at one end; this may be a read error. This chain uses TRBV7-8 with TRBJ2-1, with 8 bases lining up with TRBD1. Germline CDR1 SGHVS, CDR2 FQNEAQ. The CDR3 runs 12 residues. The CDR3 DNA follows: TGCACAGGGGGAAACTCCTACAATGAGCAGTTCTTC. Encoded protein: CTGGNSYNEQFF.

This sequence joins TRBV6-5 and TRBJ2-3; 11 positions agree with TRBD2. The CDR3 has 15 amino acids. Germline V gene sequence: CDR1 MNHEY, CDR2 SVGAGI. V shed 5 bases and J 2 bases; nucleotides not matched to a gene: 3. CDR3 residues: CASSVAGGLTDTQYF. In DNA, the CDR3 is TGTGCCAGCAGTGTAGCGGGAGGGCTCACAGATACGCAGTATTTT.

This clonotype was observed many times. CDR3 protein: CASRQYPWRSASNEQFF. CDR3 nucleotides: TGTGCCAGCAGGCAATACCCGTGGCGTTCCGCCTCCAATGAGCAGTTCTTC. The chain uses TRBV27 and TRBJ2-1; D is unresolved. The CDR3 contains 17 residues. CDR1 is MNHEY, CDR2 SMNVEV, per germline (reference sequence). Deletions cut 6 bases from V and 6 bases from J, with 24 bases between.

Many counts were recorded for this clonotype. The V and J genes are TRBV20-1 and TRBJ2-5, with 7 bases identical to TRBD1. Looked up from germline, CDR1 is DFQATT and CDR2 is SNEGSKA (reference sequence). This CDR3 has 12 amino acids. The V gene end was trimmed by 5 bases and the J gene end by 5 bases; junction bases not matched to a gene: 5. CDR3 amino acids: CSASDRVETQYF. The CDR3 region has the DNA TGCAGTGCTTCCGACAGGGTGGAGACCCAGTACTTC.

This clonotype was seen many times. The CDR3 is CASSSGQGGSPLHF. CDR3 coding DNA: TGTGCCAGCAGCTCCGGACAGGGAGGATCACCCCTCCACTTT. J is TRBJ1-6 and V is TRBV7-2, with TRBD1 matching 8 bases. The germline V gene has CDR1 SGHTA and CDR2 FQGNSA. The CDR3 totals 14 residues. With V trimmed by 4 bases and J by 10 bases, 6 bases remained unmatched.

The J gene is TRBJ2-5, the V gene TRBV6-8; D is perhaps TRBD1 (6 bases). V was pared by 9 bases and J by 5 bases, with 10 bases between. Germline CDR1 MNHGY, CDR2 SAAAGT. The CDR3 loop spans 11 amino acids. CDR3 amino acids: CARYREETQYF. The CDR3 region has the DNA TGTGCCAGATACAGGGAGGAGACCCAGTACTTC.